The present TCR beta chain was sequenced within a study of control samples from healthy donors and cancer patients. Per the germline V gene, CDR1 is MNHEY and CDR2 is SMNVEV (reference sequence). V was pared by 4 bases and J by 4 bases, with 6 bases of the junction left unmatched. There are 17 residues in the CDR3. Data came from immunoSEQ multiplex PCR; TCRdb stores just in-frame clones and leaves some out. The data show over 75,000 clones, roughly 89% seen once. The J gene is TRBJ2-1, the V gene TRBV27, with TRBD2 matching 14 bases. The sequence came from a man aged 25 to 40 in good health. Input material: blood. In DNA, the CDR3 is TGTGCCAGCAGTTGGACTAGCGGGGGGACCCGATACAATGAGCAGTTCTTC. Translating it yields CASSWTSGGTRYNEQFF.